The clone carrying this TCR beta chain appeared once. These data belong to a study of blood T cell repertoires in COVID-19. Study information: The analysed material was cDNA or gDNA that came from T cells, B-cell-depleted T cells, or PBMCs.

Clones were read by immunoSEQ multiplex PCR, and TCRdb kept only the in-frame ones, dropping some. This sample carries 150,000 to 200,000 clones, just under 85% of them seen once, and the ten largest clones take around 1%. This CDR3 has 16 amino acids. Trimming pared 3 bases from V and 2 bases from J, leaving 16 bases between. In germline, CDR1 is KGHSH, CDR2 LQKENI. The clonotype comes from a man aged 60-69 years with COVID-19, enrolled during active disease. The V call is TRBV18, the J call TRBJ1-1, with D possibly TRBD1 on 5 matching bases. Material for sequencing was peripheral blood. DNA for the CDR3: TGTGCCAGCTCACCTCTTGGACGGGGGAAAAACACTGAAGCTTTCTTT. Protein: CASSPLGRGKNTEAFF.